The 27 T cell receptor beta chains in this list originate from one sample, sequenced in a study of shared clonotypes between healthy human individuals. Sequencing was performed with immunoSEQ multiplex PCR; in TCRdb, only in-frame clones are kept and a portion is missing. The data show about 1 million clones, with about 80% seen just once and about 1.5% held by the top ten. The sample comprised memory CD4+ T cells sorted from blood. Subset here: CD45RA-negative fraction. The receptors come from a man between 18 and 29 years old in good health.

The chain recombines TRBV5-1 with TRBJ1-6, with D possibly TRBD1 on 6 matching bases. Trimming took 4 bases from V and 10 from J, leaving 12 bases between them. This CDR3 comprises 13 residues. Germline V gene data show CDR1 as SGHRS and CDR2 as YFSETQ. Written as DNA, the CDR3 is TGCGCCAGCAGCCTAGAGACAGGATCACCCCTCCACTTT. This gives the protein CASSLETGSPLHF.

Concerning this clone itself: Other DNA sequences in this sample translate to the same CDR3. The chain joins TRBV5-1 to TRBJ1-1, with D tentatively TRBD1 (5 bases). Germline-derived CDR1 and CDR2 are SGHRS and YFSETQ. V lost 2 bases and J 3 bases, leaving 8 bases between the germline ends. CDR3 length equals 13 residues. CDR3 DNA sequence: TGCGCCAGCAGCTTCCAAGGGGACACTGAAGCTTTCTTT. Its protein product is CASSFQGDTEAFF.

The rearrangement uses TRBV27 and TRBJ2-2; D gene ambiguous. Trimming removed 5 bases from V and 2 bases from J, with 12 bases in between. CDR1 and CDR2 (germline): MNHEY, SMNVEV (reference sequence). The length of the CDR3 is 15 residues. CDR3 DNA sequence: TGTGCCAGCAGTAAGACCCTTAAAAACACCGGGGAGCTGTTTTTT. Protein product: CASSKTLKNTGELFF.

The rearrangement links TRBV21-1 to TRBJ1-2. TRBV21-1 is described as a pseudogene. The CDR3 extends over 11 amino acids. This CDR3 reads CARWILYGYTF. In DNA, the CDR3 is TGTGCCAGATGGATCCTCTATGGCTACACCTTC.

The chain combines TRBV2 with TRBJ2-3; possible D gene TRBD2, 6 bases. This CDR3 is 14 amino acids long. CDR1 SNHLY and CDR2 FYNNEI come from the germline V gene. V dropped 6 bases and J dropped 2 bases, with 12 bases sitting between them. The CDR3 spells CASRRLGNTDTQYF. The CDR3 bases are TGTGCCAGCAGGAGACTAGGGAACACAGATACGCAGTATTTT.

The J gene is TRBJ1-2, the V gene TRBV5-1; no clear D gene. The V gene lost 6 bases and the J gene lost 4 bases, with 13 bases spanning the gap. Germline CDR1 and CDR2: SGHRS and YFSETQ. CDR3 length equals 13 residues. As DNA, the CDR3 is TGCGCCAGCACGGGAGGGAAAGCCTATGGCTACACCTTC. Translated: CASTGGKAYGYTF.

Concerning this clone itself: Other DNA sequences in this sample translate to the same CDR3. The chain has TRBV5-1 and TRBJ1-1, with 9 positions matching TRBD1. Germline V lookup: CDR1 SGHRS, CDR2 YFSETQ. V lost 3 bases to trimming and J lost 5 bases; unmatched junction nucleotides: 5. The CDR3 is 14 amino acids. Written as DNA, the CDR3 is TGCGCCAGCAGCTCGGGACAGGGAGTTACTGAAGCTTTCTTT. The encoded protein is CASSSGQGVTEAFF.

This clone was observed a handful of times. Other DNA sequences from this sample encode an identical CDR3 as well. J is TRBJ2-7 and V is TRBV28; D gene uncertain. Trimming took off 4 bases at V and 2 bases at J, with 3 bases between the two ends. The CDR3 extends over 11 amino acids. Germline CDR1 and CDR2: MDHEN and SYDVKM. CDR3 loop: CASSSPYEQYF. CDR3 nucleotide sequence: TGTGCCAGCAGTTCTCCCTACGAGCAGTACTTC.

This chain connects TRBV30 to TRBJ2-1, with D possibly matching TRBD1 (6 bases). The germline V gene encodes CDR1 GTSNPN and CDR2 SVGIG (reference sequence). Trimming took off 0 bases at V and 5 bases at J, with 14 bases between the two ends. This CDR3 contains 15 residues. The CDR3 DNA sequence: TGTGCCTGGAGTGTCCGGGACACCTGGAACAATGAGCAGTTCTTC. As protein: CAWSVRDTWNNEQFF.

The chain recombines TRBV29-1 with TRBJ1-3; D is possibly TRBD1 (5 bases). Germline V gives CDR1 SQVTM, CDR2 ANQGSEA. The CDR3 loop spans 15 amino acids. Deletions cut 0 bases from V and 1 base from J, with 10 bases between. The CDR3 protein is CSVEDLGGSGNTIYF. The CDR3, as DNA: TGCAGCGTTGAAGATCTCGGGGGGTCTGGAAACACCATATATTTT.

This rearrangement joins TRBV11-2 to TRBJ2-7, with TRBD2 matching 10 bases. Trimming at V came to 9 bases and at J to 3 bases, leaving 5 bases not matched to a gene. The CDR3 contains 13 residues. Germline values: CDR1 SGHAT, CDR2 FQNNGV. The CDR3 DNA follows: TGTGCCAGTGAGGCTAGCGGGGGCTACGAGCAGTACTTC. Translation: CASEASGGYEQYF. The full variable domain, rest sourced from reference TRBV11-2 and TRBJ2-7, is EAGVAQSPRYKIIEKRQSVAFWCNPISGHATLYWYQQILGQGPKLLIQFQNNGVVDDSQLPKDRFSAERLKGVDSTLKIQPAKLEDSAVYLCASEASGGYEQYFGPGTRLTVT.

This clone showed up just a few times. The V and J genes are TRBV2 and TRBJ1-2; D gene ambiguous. V lost 7 bases and J lost 4, with 10 bases in between. This CDR3 is 12 amino acids long. CDR1 is SNHLY, CDR2 FYNNEI, per germline. The CDR3 DNA sequence: TGTGCCAGCAAGAGGGATAGCTATGGCTACACCTTC. Translated: CASKRDSYGYTF.

The V call is TRBV2, the J call TRBJ1-5; TRBD1 is a possible D gene (6 bases). Germline CDR1 and CDR2: SNHLY and FYNNEI. Trimming removed 1 base from V and 7 bases from J, with 11 bases in between. This CDR3 has 14 amino acids. CDR3 sequence: CASSEGGAGQPQHF. The CDR3 nucleotides read TGTGCCAGCAGTGAAGGGGGGGCAGGGCAGCCCCAGCATTTT. The full variable domain, its missing parts supplied by reference TRBV2 and TRBJ1-5, is EPEVTQTPSHQVTQMGQEVILRCVPISNHLYFYWYRQILGQKVEFLVSFYNNEISEKSEIFDDQFSVERPDGSNFTLKIRSTKLEDSAMYFCASSEGGAGQPQHFGDGTRLSIL.

On this clone: A read error is possible here, since a much larger clone lies one base away. Other DNA sequences of this sample code for an identical CDR3. V is TRBV2 and J is TRBJ2-1; D not certain. V was shortened by 5 bases and J by 3 bases, with 2 bases between the two germline ends. CDR1 and CDR2 from the germline V gene are SNHLY and FYNNEI. This CDR3 has 11 amino acids. CDR3 in amino acids: CASSLYNEQFF. The CDR3 bases are TGTGCCAGCAGTCTCTACAATGAGCAGTTCTTC.

V gene TRBV5-1 combines with J gene TRBJ2-3; tentatively, D is TRBD2 (5 bases). V lost 5 bases and J 0 bases, leaving 19 bases between the germline ends. There are 17 residues in the CDR3. Germline CDR1 reads SGHRS; CDR2 reads YFSETQ. Here the CDR3 reads CASRRGQTDSSTDTQYF. CDR3 DNA sequence: TGCGCCAGCAGGCGAGGGCAGACGGACTCTAGCACAGATACGCAGTATTTT.

The chain has TRBV1 and TRBJ1-2; the listed D gene, TRBD1, was not tested against the DNA. TRBV1 is reported as a pseudogene. The CDR3 has 14 residues. Written as DNA, the CDR3 is TGCACCAGCACGAGAAAGGGGACAAACTATGGCTACACCTTC. It codes for CTSTRKGTNYGYTF.

This chain connects TRBV5-1 to TRBJ1-4, with D perhaps matching TRBD1 (5 bases). V lost 1 base, J lost 8 bases, and 12 bases lay in between. CDR3 length: 14 residues. CDR1 is SGHRS and CDR2 is YFSETQ in the germline V gene. The CDR3 nucleotides are TGCGCCAGCAGCTTGACTGGGGCGAGAGAAAAACTGTTTTTT. Encoded protein: CASSLTGAREKLFF.

This chain connects TRBV29-1 to TRBJ2-7; D not certain. Trimming pared 3 bases from V and 3 bases from J, leaving 6 bases between. The CDR3 spans 11 residues. Per germline, CDR1 SQVTM and CDR2 ANQGSEA. The CDR3: CSVENGYEQYF. In DNA, the CDR3 is TGCAGCGTTGAGAACGGCTACGAGCAGTACTTC.

In this sample, this clone turned up a few times. The rearrangement links TRBV6-1 to TRBJ1-5, with D uncertain. CDR1 MNHNS and CDR2 SASEGT come from the germline V gene. This CDR3 has 13 amino acids. Trimming removed 2 bases at V and 5 bases at J, with 7 bases between. CDR3 amino acids: CASSENSYQPQHF. In DNA, the CDR3 is TGTGCCAGCAGTGAAAACAGTTATCAGCCCCAGCATTTT.

The genes are TRBV6-5 and TRBJ2-7; tentative D call: TRBD2 (5 bases). V was clipped by 4 bases and J by 2 bases, with 15 bases between them. The CDR3 is 15 amino acids. Germline assignment: CDR1 MNHEY and CDR2 SVGAGI. CDR3 sequence reads: CASSSPGSAAYEQYF. The CDR3 DNA reads as TGTGCCAGCAGTTCACCGGGATCGGCGGCCTACGAGCAGTACTTC.

This clone was seen more than once but under ten times. V gene TRBV19 combines with J gene TRBJ1-5, with D perhaps matching TRBD1 (5 bases). The CDR3 loop spans 14 amino acids. Germline loops: CDR1 LNHDA, CDR2 SQIVND (reference sequence). V was pared by 5 bases and J by 3 bases, with 11 bases between. The CDR3 nucleotides read TGTGCCAGTAGTCGACAGATCCTCAATCAGCCCCAGCATTTT. Amino acids: CASSRQILNQPQHF.

This clone appeared a single time. The rearrangement uses TRBV28 and TRBJ1-6; D remains unclear. Germline V gene lookup returns CDR1 MDHEN and CDR2 SYDVKM. The CDR3 sequence is 14 residues long. V lost 6 bases to trimming and J lost 7 bases, with 13 bases between them. Here the CDR3 DNA reads TGTGCCAGCAGCGTCCCGCAGAGGAATTCACCCCTCCACTTT. Translated, it gives CASSVPQRNSPLHF. Drawing the rest from reference TRBV28 and TRBJ1-6, the complete variable domain is DVKVTQSSRYLVKRTGEKVFLECVQDMDHENMFWYRQDPGLGLRLIYFSYDVKMKEKGDIPEGYSVSREKKERFSLILESASTNQTSMYLCASSVPQRNSPLHFGNGTRLTVT.

The chain joins TRBV6-5 to TRBJ2-7, with TRBD1 as a possible D gene (6 bases). Deletions cut 8 bases from V and 3 bases from J, with 17 bases between. The CDR3 has 14 residues. Germline V lookup: CDR1 MNHEY, CDR2 SVGAGI. The CDR3 spells CASSGFEQGYEQYF. The CDR3 DNA reads as TGTGCCAGCTCAGGGTTCGAACAGGGCTACGAGCAGTACTTC.

The gene calls are TRBV7-9 and TRBJ2-2, with 11 bases matching TRBD2. V gave up 10 bases and J gave up 6 bases; unmatched junction bases: 4. The germline CDR1 and CDR2 sequences are SEHNR and FQNEAQ (reference sequence). The CDR3 totals 13 residues. CDR3 residues: CATRLAGPGELFF. As DNA, the CDR3 is TGTGCCACCAGACTAGCGGGACCCGGGGAGCTGTTTTTT.

The chain is built from TRBV10-1 and TRBJ2-7; 8 nucleotides line up with TRBD1. Germline V gene sequence: CDR1 WNHNN, CDR2 SYGVQD (reference sequence). The CDR3 has 13 amino acids. J lost 4 bases, V lost 8 bases, and 7 bases had no gene match. The CDR3 spells CASLAGGLYEQYF. Written as DNA, the CDR3 is TGCGCCAGCCTCGCAGGGGGCTTATACGAGCAGTACTTC.

This clone was seen only a few times. The CDR3, as DNA: TGTGCCAGCAGCTTTGGAGAGAACTACGAGCAGTACTTC. Amino acids: CASSFGENYEQYF. The V gene is TRBV7-9, the J gene TRBJ2-7, with D unresolved. The CDR3 has 13 amino acids. CDR1 and CDR2 (germline): SEHNR, FQNEAQ (reference sequence). V was clipped by 3 bases and J by 3 bases, with 9 bases between them.

The count of this clone is one. The chain links TRBV27 to TRBJ2-6, with D hard to call. The length of the CDR3 is 14 residues. In germline, CDR1 is MNHEY, CDR2 SMNVEV (reference sequence). The V gene lost 4 bases and the J gene lost 0 bases, with 4 bases spanning the gap. CDR3 bases: TGTGCCAGCAGTTCCCGCTCTGGGGCCAACGTCCTGACTTTC. Protein product: CASSSRSGANVLTF.